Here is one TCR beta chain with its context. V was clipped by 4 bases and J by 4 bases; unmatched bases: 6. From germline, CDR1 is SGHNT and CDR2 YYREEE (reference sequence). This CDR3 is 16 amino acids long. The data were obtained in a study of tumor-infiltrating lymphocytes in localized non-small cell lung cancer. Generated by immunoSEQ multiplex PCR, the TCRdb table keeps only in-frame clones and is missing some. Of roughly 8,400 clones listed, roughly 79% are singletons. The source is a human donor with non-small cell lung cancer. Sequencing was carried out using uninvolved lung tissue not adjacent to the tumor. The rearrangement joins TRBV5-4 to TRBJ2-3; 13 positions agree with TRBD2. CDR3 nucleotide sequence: TGTGCCAGCAGCAAGACTAGCGGGGGGAGGGCAGATACGCAGTATTTT. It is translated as CASSKTSGGRADTQYF.